The 11 T cell receptor beta chains below come from one sample, sequenced in a study of blood T cell repertoires in COVID-19. The table came from immunoSEQ multiplex PCR; TCRdb's copy has only in-frame clones and leaves some out. The sample lists under 130,000 clones, roughly 89% seen once, with over 15% in the top ten. Material: peripheral blood. The receptors derive from an elderly woman in a cohort sampled during active COVID-19.

This rearrangement joins TRBV19 to TRBJ1-2; D not resolved. The V end lost 7 bases, the J end lost 4 bases, and 16 bases lay between the germline ends. The CDR3 consists of 14 residues. Germline CDR1 is LNHDA and CDR2 is SQIVND (reference sequence). The chain's CDR3 is CASNGRGRSYGYTF. The DNA of the CDR3 is TGTGCCAGTAACGGCCGTGGCAGGTCCTATGGCTACACCTTC.

This chain connects TRBV12-3 or TRBV12-4 to TRBJ1-1, with TRBD1 as a possible D gene (5 bases). CDR3 length: 12 residues. The V and J ends lost 1 base and 6 bases respectively, with 6 bases between them. The CDR3, as DNA: TGTGCCAGCAGTTTAGGCAGGGCTGAAGCTTTCTTT. Translated: CASSLGRAEAFF.

The chain joins TRBV2 to TRBJ1-2; 9 nucleotides agree with TRBD1. V lost 3 bases to trimming and J lost 5 bases; unmatched junction nucleotides: 7. Per the germline V gene, CDR1 is SNHLY and CDR2 is FYNNEI. CDR3 length: 15 amino acids. The CDR3 bases are TGTGCCAGCAGTGATCGGGGACAGGGAGTTTATGGCTACACCTTC. As protein: CASSDRGQGVYGYTF.

This clone was detected once. The V and J genes are TRBV7-8 and TRBJ2-4; TRBD1 matches 7 bases. Germline loops: CDR1 SGHVS, CDR2 FQNEAQ. The CDR3 runs to 14 residues. With V trimmed by 5 bases and J by 6 bases, 7 bases remained unmatched. The CDR3 sequence is CASSAGTDLNIQYF. The CDR3 coding sequence is TGTGCCAGCAGCGCAGGGACAGACCTAAACATTCAGTACTTC.

The gene calls are TRBV6-6 and TRBJ1-4; D gene unclear. The CDR3 runs 11 residues. V dropped 5 bases and J dropped 8 bases, with 6 bases sitting between them. The germline V gene has CDR1 MNHNY and CDR2 SVGAGI (reference sequence). DNA of the CDR3: TGTGCCAGCAGTCCTTTAGAAAAACTGTTTTTT. Amino acids: CASSPLEKLFF.

The V gene is TRBV14, the J gene TRBJ2-3; 8 nucleotides agree with TRBD1. CDR1 is SGHDN, CDR2 FVKESK, per germline. After removal of 5 bases from V and 1 base from J, the junction contained 5 bases not matched to a gene. The CDR3 runs to 15 residues. CDR3 in amino acids: CASSSRGLRTDTQYF. In DNA form, the CDR3 reads TGTGCCAGCAGCAGCAGGGGGCTTCGCACAGATACGCAGTATTTT.

This chain links TRBV5-5 with TRBJ1-1; D gene uncertain. V shed 2 bases and J shed 1 base, with 3 bases lying between them. In germline, CDR1 is SGHKS, CDR2 YYEKEE (reference sequence). This CDR3 region has 12 residues. CDR3 in amino acids: CASSFGNTEAFF. The DNA for the CDR3 is TGTGCCAGCAGCTTCGGGAACACTGAAGCTTTCTTT. Based on the CDR3 plus reference TRBV5-5 and TRBJ1-1, the full variable domain is DAGVTQSPTHLIKTRGQQVTLRCSPISGHKSVSWYQQVLGQGPQFIFQYYEKEERGRGNFPDRFSARQFPNYSSELNVNALLLGDSALYLCASSFGNTEAFFGQGTRLTVV.

The count of this clone is one. V is TRBV9 and J is TRBJ1-1; TRBD1 might be the D (5 bases). V lost 2 bases and J lost 10, with 15 bases in between. Germline assignment: CDR1 SGDLS and CDR2 YYNGEE. The CDR3 totals 13 residues. The CDR3 is CASSVVSWGGAFF. Here the CDR3 DNA reads TGTGCCAGCAGCGTCGTTTCATGGGGGGGAGCTTTCTTT.

The chain has TRBV5-1 and TRBJ1-1; possible D gene TRBD1, 5 bases. V lost 1 base, J lost 0 bases, and 10 bases lay in between. Germline V gene lookup returns CDR1 SGHRS and CDR2 YFSETQ. The CDR3 is 15 residues long. CDR3 nucleotides: TGCGCCAGCAGCTTGCAGGGAGGGGTGAACACTGAAGCTTTCTTT. Translating gives CASSLQGGVNTEAFF.

This chain joins TRBV19 and TRBJ1-5; D is possibly TRBD1 (5 bases). Germline-derived CDR1 and CDR2 are LNHDA and SQIVND (reference sequence). The CDR3 has 12 amino acids. Between the trimmed V and J ends, which lost 1 base and 9 bases, there was a span of 7 bases. The CDR3 sequence is CASSIGGGPQHF. The CDR3 DNA follows: TGTGCCAGTAGTATAGGGGGGGGGCCCCAGCATTTT.

The V call is TRBV7-2, the J call TRBJ2-3, with 11 positions matching TRBD2. The V gene's germline CDR1 is SGHTA and CDR2 FQGNSA. Trimming at V came to 4 bases and at J to 4 bases, leaving 1 base not matched to a gene. The CDR3 loop spans 14 amino acids. Written as DNA, the CDR3 is TGTGCCAGCAGCTGGGGACTAGCGGCAGATACGCAGTATTTT. Amino acids: CASSWGLAADTQYF.